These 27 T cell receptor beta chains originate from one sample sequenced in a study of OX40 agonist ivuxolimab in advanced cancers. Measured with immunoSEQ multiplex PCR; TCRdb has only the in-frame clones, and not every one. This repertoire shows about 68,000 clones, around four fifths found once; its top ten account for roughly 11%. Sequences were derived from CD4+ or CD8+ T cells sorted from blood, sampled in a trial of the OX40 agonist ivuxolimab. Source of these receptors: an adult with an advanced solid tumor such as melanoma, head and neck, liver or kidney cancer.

The CDR3 coding sequence is TGTGCCAGCAGTGACAACACCCGGGACGAGCAGTACTTC. This codes for CASSDNTRDEQYF. The rearrangement joins TRBV2 to TRBJ2-5; D is unresolved. Matching the DNA end better, TRBJ2-7 makes the J call doubtful. Germline-derived CDR1 and CDR2 are SNHLY and FYNNEI. The CDR3 length is 13 residues.

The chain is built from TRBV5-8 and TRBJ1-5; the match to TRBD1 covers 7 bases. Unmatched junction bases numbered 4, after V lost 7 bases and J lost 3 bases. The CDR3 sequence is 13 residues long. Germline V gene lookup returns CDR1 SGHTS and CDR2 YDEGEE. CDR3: CASRDSLNQPQHF. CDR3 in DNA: TGTGCCAGCCGGGACAGTCTCAATCAGCCCCAGCATTTT.

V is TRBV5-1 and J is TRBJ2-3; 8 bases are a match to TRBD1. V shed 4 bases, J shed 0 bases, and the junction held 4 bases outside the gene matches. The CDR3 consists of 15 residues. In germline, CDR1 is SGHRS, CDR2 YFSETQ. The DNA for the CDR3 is TGCGCCAGCAGCCCAGGGGGCCACAGCACAGATACGCAGTATTTT. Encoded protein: CASSPGGHSTDTQYF.

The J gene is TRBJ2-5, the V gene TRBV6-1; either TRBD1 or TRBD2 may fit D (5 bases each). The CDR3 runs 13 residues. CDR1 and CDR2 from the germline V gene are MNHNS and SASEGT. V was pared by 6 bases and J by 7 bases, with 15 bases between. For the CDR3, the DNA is TGTGCCAGCAGCGAGATAGGGACCGGGACCCAGTACTTC. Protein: CASSEIGTGTQYF.

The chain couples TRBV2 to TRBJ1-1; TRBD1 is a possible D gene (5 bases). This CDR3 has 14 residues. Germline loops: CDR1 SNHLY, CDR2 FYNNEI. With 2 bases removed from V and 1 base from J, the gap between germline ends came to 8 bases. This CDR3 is CASSELTANTEAFF. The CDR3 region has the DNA TGTGCCAGCAGTGAACTGACAGCGAACACTGAAGCTTTCTTT.

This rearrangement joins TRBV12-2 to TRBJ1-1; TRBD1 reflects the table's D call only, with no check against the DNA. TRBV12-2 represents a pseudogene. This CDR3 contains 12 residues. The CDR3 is CASRLRGSWAFF. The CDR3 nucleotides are TGTGCAAGTCGCTTAAGGGGGTCTTGGGCTTTCTTT.

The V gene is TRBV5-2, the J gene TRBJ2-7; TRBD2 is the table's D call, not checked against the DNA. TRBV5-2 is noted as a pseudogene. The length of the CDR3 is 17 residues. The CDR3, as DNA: TGTGCCAGCAGCCAAGCTGGGGATAGCGGGGGAGTTTGGGAGCAGTACTTC. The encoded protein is CASSQAGDSGGVWEQYF.

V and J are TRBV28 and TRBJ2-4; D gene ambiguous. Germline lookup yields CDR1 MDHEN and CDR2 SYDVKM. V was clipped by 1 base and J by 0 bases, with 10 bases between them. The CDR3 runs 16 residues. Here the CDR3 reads CASSLSGILAKNIQYF. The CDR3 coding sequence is TGTGCCAGCAGTTTATCCGGAATCCTAGCCAAAAACATTCAGTACTTC.

CDR3 nucleotides: TGTGCCAGCAGCCAAGACTTCGCCCCGGGCTCCTACGAGCAGTACTTC. As protein: CASSQDFAPGSYEQYF. The chain uses TRBV4-2 and TRBJ2-7; D is ambiguous. Trimming removed 0 bases at V and 0 bases at J, with 12 bases between. CDR3 length equals 16 residues. CDR1 is LGHNA and CDR2 is YNFKEQ in the germline V gene.

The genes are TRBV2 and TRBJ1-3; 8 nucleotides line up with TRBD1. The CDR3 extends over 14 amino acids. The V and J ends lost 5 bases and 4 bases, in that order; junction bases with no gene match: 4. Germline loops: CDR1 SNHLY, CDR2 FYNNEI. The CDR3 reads CASSWDRRGNTIYF. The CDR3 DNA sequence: TGTGCCAGCAGTTGGGACAGGCGGGGAAACACCATATATTTT.

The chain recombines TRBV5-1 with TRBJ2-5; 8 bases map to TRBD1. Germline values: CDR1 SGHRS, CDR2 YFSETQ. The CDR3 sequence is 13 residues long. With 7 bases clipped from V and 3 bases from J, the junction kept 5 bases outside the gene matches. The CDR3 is CASRTGPEETQYF. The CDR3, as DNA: TGCGCCAGCCGGACAGGGCCTGAAGAGACCCAGTACTTC.

In DNA form, the CDR3 reads TGTGCCAGCAGCTTACGGGCAGGGATCACTGAAGCTTTCTTT. Its protein product is CASSLRAGITEAFF. V usage is TRBV7-2 and J usage is TRBJ1-1, with D possibly matching TRBD1 (5 bases). The CDR3 loop spans 14 amino acids. The germline V gene has CDR1 SGHTA and CDR2 FQGNSA. V lost 2 bases and J 4 bases, leaving 11 bases between the germline ends.

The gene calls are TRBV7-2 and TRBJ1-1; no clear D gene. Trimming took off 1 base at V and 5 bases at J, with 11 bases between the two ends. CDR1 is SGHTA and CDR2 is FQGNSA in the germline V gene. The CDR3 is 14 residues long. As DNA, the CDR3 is TGTGCCAGCAGCTTAGGGAACGGAGGGACTGAAGCTTTCTTT. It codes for CASSLGNGGTEAFF.

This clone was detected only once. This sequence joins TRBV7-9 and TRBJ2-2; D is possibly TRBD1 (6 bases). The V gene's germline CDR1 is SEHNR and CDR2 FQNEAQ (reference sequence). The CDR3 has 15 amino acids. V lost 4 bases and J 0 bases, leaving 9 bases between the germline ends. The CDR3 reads CASSSGQTNTGELFF. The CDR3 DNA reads TGTGCCAGCAGCTCCGGACAGACGAACACCGGGGAGCTGTTTTTT.

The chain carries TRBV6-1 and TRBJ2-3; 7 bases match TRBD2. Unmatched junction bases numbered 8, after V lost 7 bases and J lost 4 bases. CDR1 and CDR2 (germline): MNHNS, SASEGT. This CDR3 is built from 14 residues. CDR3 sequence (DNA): TGTGCCAGCACCGCAGCGGGACGGGCAGATACGCAGTATTTT. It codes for CASTAAGRADTQYF.

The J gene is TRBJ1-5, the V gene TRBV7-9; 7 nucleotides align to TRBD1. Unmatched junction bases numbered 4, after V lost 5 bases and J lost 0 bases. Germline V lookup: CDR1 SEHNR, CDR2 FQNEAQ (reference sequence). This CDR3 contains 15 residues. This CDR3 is CASSRQGGSNQPQHF. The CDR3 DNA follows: TGTGCCAGCAGCCGACAGGGTGGTAGCAATCAGCCCCAGCATTTT.

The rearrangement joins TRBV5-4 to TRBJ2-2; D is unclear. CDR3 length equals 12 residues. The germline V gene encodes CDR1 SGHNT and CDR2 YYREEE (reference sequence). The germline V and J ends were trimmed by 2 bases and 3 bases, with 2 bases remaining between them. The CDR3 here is CASSLHTGELFF. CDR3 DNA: TGTGCCAGCAGCTTACACACCGGGGAGCTGTTTTTT.

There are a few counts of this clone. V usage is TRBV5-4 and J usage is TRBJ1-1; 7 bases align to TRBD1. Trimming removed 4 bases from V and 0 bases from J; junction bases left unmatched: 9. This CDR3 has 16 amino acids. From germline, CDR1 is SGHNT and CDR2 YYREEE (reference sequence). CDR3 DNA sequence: TGTGCCAGCAGCACAGGACAGGCGAAAATGAACACTGAAGCTTTCTTT. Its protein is CASSTGQAKMNTEAFF.

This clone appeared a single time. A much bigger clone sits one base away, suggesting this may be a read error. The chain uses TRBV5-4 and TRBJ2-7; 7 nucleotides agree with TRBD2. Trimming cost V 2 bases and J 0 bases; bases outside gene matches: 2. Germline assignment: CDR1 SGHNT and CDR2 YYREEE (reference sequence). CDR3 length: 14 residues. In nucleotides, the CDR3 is TGTGCCAGCAGCTTATCTAGCGGCTCCTACGAGCAGTACTTC. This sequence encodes CASSLSSGSYEQYF.

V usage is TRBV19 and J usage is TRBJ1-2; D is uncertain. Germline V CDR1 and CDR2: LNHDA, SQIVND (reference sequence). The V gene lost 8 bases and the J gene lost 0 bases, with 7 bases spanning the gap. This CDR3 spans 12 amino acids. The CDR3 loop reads CASRRANYGYTF. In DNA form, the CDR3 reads TGTGCCAGTCGGCGAGCTAACTATGGCTACACCTTC.

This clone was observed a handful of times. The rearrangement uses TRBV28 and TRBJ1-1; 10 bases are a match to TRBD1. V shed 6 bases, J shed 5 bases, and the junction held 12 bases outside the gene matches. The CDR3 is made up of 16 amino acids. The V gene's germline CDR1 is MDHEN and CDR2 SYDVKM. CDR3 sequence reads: CASRGWTGGFSTEAFF. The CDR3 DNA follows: TGTGCCAGCAGGGGCTGGACAGGGGGATTTAGTACTGAAGCTTTCTTT.

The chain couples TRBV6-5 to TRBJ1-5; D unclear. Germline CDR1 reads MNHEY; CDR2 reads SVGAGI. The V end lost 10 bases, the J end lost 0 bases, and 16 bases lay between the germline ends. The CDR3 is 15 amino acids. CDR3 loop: CATGRSGYSNQPQHF. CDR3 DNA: TGTGCCACCGGGCGATCGGGTTATAGCAATCAGCCCCAGCATTTT.

The CDR3 reads CASSMDNGGNEQFF. As DNA, the CDR3 is TGTGCCAGTAGTATGGATAATGGGGGGAATGAGCAGTTCTTC. The rearrangement links TRBV19 to TRBJ2-1; possibly TRBD2 for D (6 bases). Per germline, CDR1 LNHDA and CDR2 SQIVND (reference sequence). V lost 3 bases and J lost 7, with 13 bases in between. CDR3 length: 14 residues.

The CDR3 region has the DNA TGTGCCAGCAGTTATGGAAGCCTAGCGGGGGACGAGCAGTACGTC. The encoded protein is CASSYGSLAGDEQYV. The chain recombines TRBV6-9 with TRBJ2-7; 10 bases are a match to TRBD2. V lost 2 bases, J lost 5 bases, and 6 bases stayed unmatched. This CDR3 region has 15 residues. Germline assignment: CDR1 MNHGY and CDR2 SVAAGI.

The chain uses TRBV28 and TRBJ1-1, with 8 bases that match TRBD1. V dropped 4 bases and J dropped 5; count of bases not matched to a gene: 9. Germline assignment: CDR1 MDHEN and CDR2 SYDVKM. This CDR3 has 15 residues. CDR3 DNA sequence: TGTGCCAGCAGTTCCCCCACCACAGGGGGGACTGAAGCTTTCTTT. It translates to CASSSPTTGGTEAFF.

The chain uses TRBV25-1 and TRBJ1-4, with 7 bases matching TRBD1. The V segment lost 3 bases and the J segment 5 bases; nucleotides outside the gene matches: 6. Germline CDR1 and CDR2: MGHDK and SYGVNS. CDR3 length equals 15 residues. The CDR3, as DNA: TGTGCCAGCAGTGAGCCAACAGGGGACAATGAAAAACTGTTTTTT. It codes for CASSEPTGDNEKLFF.

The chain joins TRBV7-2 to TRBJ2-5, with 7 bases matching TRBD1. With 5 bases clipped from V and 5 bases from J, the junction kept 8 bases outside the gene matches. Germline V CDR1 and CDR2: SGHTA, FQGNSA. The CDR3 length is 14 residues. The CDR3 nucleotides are TGTGCCAGCAGCCCTCTTTCAGGGGGTGAGACCCAGTACTTC. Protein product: CASSPLSGGETQYF.